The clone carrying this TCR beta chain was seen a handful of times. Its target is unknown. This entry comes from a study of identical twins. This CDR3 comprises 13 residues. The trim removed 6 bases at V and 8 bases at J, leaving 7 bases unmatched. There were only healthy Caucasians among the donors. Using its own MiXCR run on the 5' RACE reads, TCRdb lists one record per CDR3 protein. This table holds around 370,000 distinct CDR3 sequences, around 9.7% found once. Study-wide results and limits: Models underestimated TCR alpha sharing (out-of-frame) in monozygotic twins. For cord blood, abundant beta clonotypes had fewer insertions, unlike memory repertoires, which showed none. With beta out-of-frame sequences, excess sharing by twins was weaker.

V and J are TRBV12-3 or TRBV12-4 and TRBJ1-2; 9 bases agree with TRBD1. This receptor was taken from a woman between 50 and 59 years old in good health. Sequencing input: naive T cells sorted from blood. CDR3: CASRRGQGNGYTF. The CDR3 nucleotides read TGTGCCAGCAGAAGGGGACAGGGAAACGGCTACACCTTC.